One and the same sample provided the 8 T cell receptor beta chains below, sequenced in a study of T cell responses to AZD1222 COVID-19 vaccine. The data were produced by immunoSEQ multiplex PCR, yet TCRdb's version contains in-frame clones alone and is incomplete. The sample holds over 100,000 clones; approximately 91% are singletons and the top ten take approximately 7.9%. Material: peripheral blood, obtained on day 0 of AZD1222 vaccination. The receptor source for this set is an adult in good health.

The chain uses TRBV4-3 and TRBJ1-6; D possibly corresponds to TRBD1 (6 bases). This CDR3 has 16 residues. Trimming shortened V by 1 base and J by 9 bases, and 16 bases separated the two germline ends. CDR1 is LGHNA, CDR2 YSLEER, per germline. CDR3 sequence: CASSQGWGQSISPLHF. In nucleotides, the CDR3 is TGCGCCAGCAGCCAAGGCTGGGGACAAAGTATTTCACCCCTCCACTTT.

The chain carries TRBV19 and TRBJ1-4, with no clear D. The CDR3 runs to 16 residues. Deletions cut 5 bases from V and 6 bases from J, with 19 bases between. Germline CDR1 LNHDA, CDR2 SQIVND (reference sequence). CDR3 sequence (DNA): TGTGCCAGTAGTGCGTACCGGACTGCATTACATGAAAAACTGTTTTTT. Its protein product is CASSAYRTALHEKLFF.

A single count supports this clone. J is TRBJ1-2 and V is TRBV18, with a weak D call TRBD1 (6 bases). Trimming took off 6 bases at V and 2 bases at J, with 16 bases between the two ends. Germline loops: CDR1 KGHSH, CDR2 LQKENI. The CDR3 spans 15 residues. The CDR3 is CASSVGGAPNYGYTF. The DNA for the CDR3 is TGTGCCAGCTCGGTAGGGGGGGCGCCGAACTATGGCTACACCTTC.

The J gene is TRBJ1-4, the V gene TRBV4-2; D remains unclear. Per the germline V gene, CDR1 is LGHNA and CDR2 is YNFKEQ. V was trimmed by 1 base and J by 4 bases, leaving 10 bases between them. CDR3 length equals 15 residues. CDR3 residues: CASSQGTAYNEKLFF. The CDR3 nucleotides read TGTGCCAGCAGCCAAGGGACGGCGTATAATGAAAAACTGTTTTTT.

The chain recombines TRBV21-1 with TRBJ1-1; the table's D call of TRBD1 was not tested on the DNA. TRBV21-1 is classified as a pseudogene. The CDR3 spans 15 residues. The CDR3 DNA reads TGTGCCAGCAGCCGTCACTTGGGGACAGCAACTGAAGCTTTCTTT. Its protein product is CASSRHLGTATEAFF.

The J gene is TRBJ1-6, the V gene TRBV11-2; D is perhaps TRBD1 (6 bases). The germline gives CDR1 SGHAT, CDR2 FQNNGV. The CDR3 runs to 16 residues. The V end was cut by 1 base, the J end by 9 bases, with 16 bases between. The chain's CDR3 is CASSLGRGGIGSPLHF. CDR3 in DNA: TGTGCCAGCAGCTTAGGTAGGGGGGGGATAGGTTCACCCCTCCACTTT. Using reference TRBV11-2 and TRBJ1-6 for the parts outside the CDR3, the full variable domain is EAGVAQSPRYKIIEKRQSVAFWCNPISGHATLYWYQQILGQGPKLLIQFQNNGVVDDSQLPKDRFSAERLKGVDSTLKIQPAKLEDSAVYLCASSLGRGGIGSPLHFGNGTRLTVT.

The CDR3 spells CASSSGDSLRNEQFF. The CDR3 bases are TGTGCCAGCAGCTCAGGCGACTCCCTTCGGAATGAGCAGTTCTTC. This chain uses TRBV5-8 with TRBJ2-1; D not resolved. Germline loops: CDR1 SGHTS, CDR2 YDEGEE. There are 15 residues in the CDR3. Between the trimmed V and J ends, which lost 3 bases and 7 bases, there was a span of 17 bases.

V is TRBV6-1 and J is TRBJ1-3; D is undetermined. This CDR3 has 18 amino acids. V gave up 3 bases and J gave up 0 bases, with 18 bases separating them. The germline V gene has CDR1 MNHNS and CDR2 SASEGT. CDR3 sequence reads: CASSDRGLVGFSGNTIYF. The CDR3 DNA reads TGTGCCAGCAGTGATCGCGGGTTAGTGGGATTCTCTGGAAACACCATATATTTT.